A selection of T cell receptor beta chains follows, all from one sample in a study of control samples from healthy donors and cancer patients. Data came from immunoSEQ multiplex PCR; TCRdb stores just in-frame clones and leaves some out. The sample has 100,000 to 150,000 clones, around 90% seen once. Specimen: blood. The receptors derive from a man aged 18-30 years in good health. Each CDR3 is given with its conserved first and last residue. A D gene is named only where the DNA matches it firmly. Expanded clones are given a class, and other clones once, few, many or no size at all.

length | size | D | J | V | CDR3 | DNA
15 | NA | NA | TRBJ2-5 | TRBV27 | CASSTRDTRQETQYF | TGTGCCAGCAGCACACGGGACACCCGACAAGAGACCCAGTACTTC
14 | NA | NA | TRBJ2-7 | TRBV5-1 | CASSSTDLRREQYF | TGCGCCAGCAGCTCTACAGACCTACGGAGGGAGCAGTACTTC
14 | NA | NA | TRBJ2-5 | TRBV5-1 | CASSLNVPKETQYF | TGCGCCAGCAGCTTGAACGTTCCGAAAGAGACCCAGTACTTC
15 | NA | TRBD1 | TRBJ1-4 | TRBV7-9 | CASSCQGADNEKLFF | TGTGCCAGCAGCTGCCAGGGGGCCGATAATGAAAAACTGTTTTTT
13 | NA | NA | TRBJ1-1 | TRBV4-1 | CASSQMRVTEAFF | TGCGCCAGCAGCCAAATGAGGGTCACTGAAGCTTTCTTT
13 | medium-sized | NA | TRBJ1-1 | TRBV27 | CASSWSSGTEAFF | TGTGCCAGCAGTTGGAGTTCGGGCACTGAAGCTTTCTTT
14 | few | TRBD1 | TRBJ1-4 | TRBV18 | CASSPGTGDEKLFF | TGTGCCAGCTCACCGGGGACAGGGGATGAAAAACTGTTTTTT
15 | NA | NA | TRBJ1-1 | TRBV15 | CATSRRTLLNTEAFF | TGTGCCACCAGCCGACGGACACTTCTGAACACTGAAGCTTTCTTT
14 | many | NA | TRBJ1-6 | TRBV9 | CASSPFDSNSPLHF | TGTGCCAGCAGCCCCTTTGACAGTAATTCACCCCTCCACTTT
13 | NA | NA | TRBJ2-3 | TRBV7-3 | CASSWGGPDTQYF | TGTGCCAGCAGCTGGGGGGGCCCAGATACGCAGTATTTT
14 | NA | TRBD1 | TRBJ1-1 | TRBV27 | CASSLTGGNTEAFF | TGTGCCAGCAGTTTGACAGGGGGGAACACTGAAGCTTTCTTT
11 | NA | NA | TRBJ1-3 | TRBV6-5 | CASQIGNTIYF | TGTGCCAGCCAAATTGGAAACACCATATATTTT
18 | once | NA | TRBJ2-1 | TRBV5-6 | CASSLHKYTGQKYNEQFF | TGTGCCAGCAGCCTACATAAATATACTGGACAGAAGTACAATGAGCAGTTCTTC
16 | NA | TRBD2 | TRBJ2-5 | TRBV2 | CASSDSGLAGKETQYF | TGTGCCAGCAGCGATTCAGGACTAGCGGGGAAGGAGACCCAGTACTTC
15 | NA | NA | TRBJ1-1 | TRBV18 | CASSPREGMNTEAFF | TGTGCCAGCTCACCACGTGAGGGGATGAACACTGAAGCTTTCTTT
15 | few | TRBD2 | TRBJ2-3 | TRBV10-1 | CASSLTSGGVDTQYF | TGCGCCAGCAGCCTGACTAGCGGGGGAGTAGATACGCAGTATTTT
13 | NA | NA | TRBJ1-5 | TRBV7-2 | CASSLYVTQPQHF | TGTGCCAGCAGCTTATATGTGACTCAGCCCCAGCATTTT
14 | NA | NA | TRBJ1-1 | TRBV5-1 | CASRFGQSITEAFF | TGCGCCAGCCGATTCGGACAAAGCATCACTGAAGCTTTCTTT
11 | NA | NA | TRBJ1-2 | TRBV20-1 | CSATREDGYTF | TGCAGTGCTACTAGGGAGGATGGCTACACCTTC
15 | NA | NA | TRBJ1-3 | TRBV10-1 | CASSDPTTGGNTIYF | TGCGCCAGCAGTGATCCTACAACGGGGGGAAACACCATATATTTT
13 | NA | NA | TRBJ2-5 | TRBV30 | CAWSLDNQETQYF | TGTGCCTGGAGTCTGGACAATCAAGAGACCCAGTACTTC
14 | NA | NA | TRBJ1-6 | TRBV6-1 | CASSEYDRLGPLHF | TGTGCCAGCAGTGAATATGACAGGCTTGGGCCCCTCCACTTT
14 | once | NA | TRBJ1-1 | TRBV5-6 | CASSLFSVNTEAFF | TGTGCCAGCAGCTTGTTTTCGGTGAACACTGAAGCTTTCTTT
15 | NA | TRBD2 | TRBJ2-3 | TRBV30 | CAWSVLGGSTDTQYF | TGTGCCTGGAGTGTACTGGGGGGGAGCACAGATACGCAGTATTTT
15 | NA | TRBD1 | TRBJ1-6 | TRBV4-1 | CASSRLTGNNSPLHF | TGCGCCAGCAGCCGCCTGACAGGGAATAATTCACCCCTCCACTTT
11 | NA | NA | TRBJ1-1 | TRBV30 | CAWSRASEAFF | TGTGCCTGGAGTAGGGCCTCTGAAGCTTTCTTT
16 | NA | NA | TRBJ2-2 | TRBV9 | CASSVAGTRPTGELFF | TGTGCCAGCAGCGTAGCGGGCACCCGGCCCACCGGGGAGCTGTTTTTT
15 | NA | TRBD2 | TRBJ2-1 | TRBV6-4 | CASSALAGEGNEQFF | TGTGCCAGCAGTGCTCTAGCGGGGGAAGGTAATGAGCAGTTCTTC
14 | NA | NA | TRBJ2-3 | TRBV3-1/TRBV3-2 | CASSQGVSADTQYF | TGTGCCAGCAGCCAAGGAGTTAGCGCAGATACGCAGTATTTT